The source of this T cell receptor beta chain is a study of early T cells in non-severe SARS-CoV-2 infection. There are a few counts of this clonotype. There are 15 residues in the CDR3. The germline gives CDR1 MRHNA, CDR2 SNTAGT. V lost 9 bases and J lost 0; bases outside the gene matches: 8. TCRdb reprocessed the 5' RACE reads with MiXCR, giving one entry per CDR3 protein. The repertoire includes some 57,000 distinct CDR3 sequences, approximately 10% of them detected once, and about 3.9% sits in the top ten. The material was whole blood, obtained at baseline. The receptor's source is an adult who was a healthcare worker with PCR-confirmed SARS-CoV-2 infection or an uninfected control (not recorded which). The chain recombines TRBV6-4 with TRBJ2-3; TRBD2 matches 8 bases. The chain's CDR3 is CASSPGTRSTDTQYF. Here the CDR3 DNA reads TGTGCCAGTAGCCCCGGGACTAGGAGCACAGATACGCAGTATTTT.